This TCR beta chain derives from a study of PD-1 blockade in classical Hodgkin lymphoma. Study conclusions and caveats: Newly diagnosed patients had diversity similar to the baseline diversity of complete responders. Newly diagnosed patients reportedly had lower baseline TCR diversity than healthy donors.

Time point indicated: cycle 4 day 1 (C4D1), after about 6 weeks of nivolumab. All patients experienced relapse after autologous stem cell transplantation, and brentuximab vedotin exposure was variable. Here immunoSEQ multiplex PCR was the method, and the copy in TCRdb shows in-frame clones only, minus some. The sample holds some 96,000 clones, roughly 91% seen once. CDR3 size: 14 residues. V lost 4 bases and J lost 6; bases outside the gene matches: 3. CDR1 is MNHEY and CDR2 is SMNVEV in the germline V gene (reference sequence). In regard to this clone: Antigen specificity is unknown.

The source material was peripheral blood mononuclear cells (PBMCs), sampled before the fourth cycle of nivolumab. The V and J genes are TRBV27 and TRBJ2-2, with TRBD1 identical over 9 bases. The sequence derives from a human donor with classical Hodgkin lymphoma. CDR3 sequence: CASSWDRVSGELFF. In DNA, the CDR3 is TGTGCCAGCAGTTGGGACAGGGTGTCCGGGGAGCTGTTTTTT.